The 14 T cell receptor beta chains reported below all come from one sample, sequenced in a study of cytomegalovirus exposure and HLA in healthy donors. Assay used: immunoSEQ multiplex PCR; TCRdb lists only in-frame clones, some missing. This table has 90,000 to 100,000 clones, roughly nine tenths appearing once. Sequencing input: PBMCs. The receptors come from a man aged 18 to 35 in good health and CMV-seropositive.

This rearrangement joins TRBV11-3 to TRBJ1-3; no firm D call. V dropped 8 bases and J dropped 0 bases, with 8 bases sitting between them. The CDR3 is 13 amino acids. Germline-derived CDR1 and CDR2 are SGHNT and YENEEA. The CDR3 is CASRGSSGNTIYF. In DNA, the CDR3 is TGTGCCAGCCGGGGTAGCTCTGGAAACACCATATATTTT.

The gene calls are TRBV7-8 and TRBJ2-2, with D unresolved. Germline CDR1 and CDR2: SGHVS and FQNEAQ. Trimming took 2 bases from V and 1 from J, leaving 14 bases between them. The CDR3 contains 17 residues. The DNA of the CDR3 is TGTGCCAGCAGCTTATTATCCTACAGCCTGAACACCGGGGAGCTGTTTTTT. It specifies CASSLLSYSLNTGELFF. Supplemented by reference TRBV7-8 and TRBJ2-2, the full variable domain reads GAGVSQSPRYKVAKRGQDVALRCDPISGHVSLFWYQQALGQGPEFLTYFQNEAQLDKSGLPSDRFFAERPEGSVSTLKIQRTQQEDSAVYLCASSLLSYSLNTGELFFGEGSRLTVL.

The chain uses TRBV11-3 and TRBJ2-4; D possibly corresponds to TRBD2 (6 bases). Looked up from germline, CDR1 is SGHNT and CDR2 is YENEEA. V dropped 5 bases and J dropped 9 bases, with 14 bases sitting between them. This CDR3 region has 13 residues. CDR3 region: CASSPGLASIQYF. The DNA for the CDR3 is TGTGCCAGCAGCCCGGGACTTGCCTCCATTCAGTACTTC. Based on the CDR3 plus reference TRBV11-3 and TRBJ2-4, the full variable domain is EAGVVQSPRYKIIEKKQPVAFWCNPISGHNTLYWYLQNLGQGPELLIRYENEEAVDDSQLPKDRFSAERLKGVDSTLKIQPAELGDSAVYLCASSPGLASIQYFGAGTRLSVL.

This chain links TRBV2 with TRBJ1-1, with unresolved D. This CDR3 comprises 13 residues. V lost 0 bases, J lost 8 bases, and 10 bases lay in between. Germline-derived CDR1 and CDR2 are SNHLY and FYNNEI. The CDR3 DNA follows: TGTGCCAGCAGTGAAGCCGGAACAGAAGAAGCTTTCTTT. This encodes CASSEAGTEEAFF.

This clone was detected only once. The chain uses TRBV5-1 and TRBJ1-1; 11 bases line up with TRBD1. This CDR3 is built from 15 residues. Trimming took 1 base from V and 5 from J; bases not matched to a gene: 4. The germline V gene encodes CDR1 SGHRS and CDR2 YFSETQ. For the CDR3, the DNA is TGCGCCAGCAGCTTGATCGGGACAGGGGGGACTGAAGCTTTCTTT. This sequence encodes CASSLIGTGGTEAFF.

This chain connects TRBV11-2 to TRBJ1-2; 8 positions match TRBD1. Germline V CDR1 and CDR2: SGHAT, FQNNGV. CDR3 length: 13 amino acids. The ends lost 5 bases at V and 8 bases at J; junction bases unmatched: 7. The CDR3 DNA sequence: TGTGCCAGCAGCCCCGGACAGGGTTACGGCTACACCTTC. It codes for CASSPGQGYGYTF.

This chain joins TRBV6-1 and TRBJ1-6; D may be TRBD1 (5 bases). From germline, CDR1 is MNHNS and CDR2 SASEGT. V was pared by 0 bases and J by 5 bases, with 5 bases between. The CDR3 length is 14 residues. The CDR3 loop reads CASSEATDNSPLHF. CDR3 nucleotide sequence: TGTGCCAGCAGTGAAGCGACAGATAATTCACCCCTCCACTTT.

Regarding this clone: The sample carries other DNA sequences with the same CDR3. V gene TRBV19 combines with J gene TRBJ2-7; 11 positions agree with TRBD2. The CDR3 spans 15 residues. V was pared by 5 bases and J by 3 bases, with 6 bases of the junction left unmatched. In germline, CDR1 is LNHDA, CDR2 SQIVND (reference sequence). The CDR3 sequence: CASSPTSGSFYEQYF. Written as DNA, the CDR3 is TGTGCCAGTAGTCCCACTAGCGGGAGTTTCTACGAGCAGTACTTC.

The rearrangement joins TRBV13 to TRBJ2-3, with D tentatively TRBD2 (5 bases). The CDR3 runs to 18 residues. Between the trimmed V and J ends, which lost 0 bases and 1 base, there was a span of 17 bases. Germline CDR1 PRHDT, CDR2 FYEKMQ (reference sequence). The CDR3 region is CASSLGVLVRQGTDTQYF. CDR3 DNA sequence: TGTGCCAGCAGCTTAGGAGTACTAGTAAGGCAAGGCACAGATACGCAGTATTTT.

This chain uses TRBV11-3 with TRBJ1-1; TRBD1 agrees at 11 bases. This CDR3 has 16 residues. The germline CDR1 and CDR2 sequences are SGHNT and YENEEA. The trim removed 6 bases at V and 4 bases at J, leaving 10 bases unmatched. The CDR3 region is CASSWTGGVSSTEAFF. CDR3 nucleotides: TGTGCCAGCAGTTGGACAGGGGGCGTTAGTAGCACTGAAGCTTTCTTT.

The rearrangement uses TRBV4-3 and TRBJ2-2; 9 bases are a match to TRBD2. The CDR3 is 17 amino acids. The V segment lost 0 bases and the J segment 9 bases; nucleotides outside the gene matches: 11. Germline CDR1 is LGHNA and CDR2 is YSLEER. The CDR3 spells CASSQDSSGIIPRELFF. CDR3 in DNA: TGCGCCAGCAGCCAAGACTCTAGCGGGATAATCCCGCGGGAGCTGTTTTTT.

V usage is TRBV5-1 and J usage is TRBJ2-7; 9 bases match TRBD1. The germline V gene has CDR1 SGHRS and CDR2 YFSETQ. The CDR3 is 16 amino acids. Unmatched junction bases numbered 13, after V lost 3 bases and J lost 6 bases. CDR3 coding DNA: TGCGCCAGCAGCTCATCTTCCCGGGACAGGGCTGGCGAGCAGTACTTC. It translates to CASSSSSRDRAGEQYF.

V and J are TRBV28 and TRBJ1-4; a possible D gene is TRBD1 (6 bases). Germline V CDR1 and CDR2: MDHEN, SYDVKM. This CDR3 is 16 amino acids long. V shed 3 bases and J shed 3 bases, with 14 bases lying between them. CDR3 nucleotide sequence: TGTGCCAGCAGTTTTGGTCTCAGGACAGCTAATGAAAAACTGTTTTTT. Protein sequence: CASSFGLRTANEKLFF.

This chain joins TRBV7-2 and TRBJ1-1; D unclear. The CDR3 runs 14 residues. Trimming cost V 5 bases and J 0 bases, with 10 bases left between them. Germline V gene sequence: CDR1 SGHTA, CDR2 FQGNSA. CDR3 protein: CASSAESLNTEAFF. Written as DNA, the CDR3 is TGTGCCAGCAGCGCCGAGAGCTTGAACACTGAAGCTTTCTTT.